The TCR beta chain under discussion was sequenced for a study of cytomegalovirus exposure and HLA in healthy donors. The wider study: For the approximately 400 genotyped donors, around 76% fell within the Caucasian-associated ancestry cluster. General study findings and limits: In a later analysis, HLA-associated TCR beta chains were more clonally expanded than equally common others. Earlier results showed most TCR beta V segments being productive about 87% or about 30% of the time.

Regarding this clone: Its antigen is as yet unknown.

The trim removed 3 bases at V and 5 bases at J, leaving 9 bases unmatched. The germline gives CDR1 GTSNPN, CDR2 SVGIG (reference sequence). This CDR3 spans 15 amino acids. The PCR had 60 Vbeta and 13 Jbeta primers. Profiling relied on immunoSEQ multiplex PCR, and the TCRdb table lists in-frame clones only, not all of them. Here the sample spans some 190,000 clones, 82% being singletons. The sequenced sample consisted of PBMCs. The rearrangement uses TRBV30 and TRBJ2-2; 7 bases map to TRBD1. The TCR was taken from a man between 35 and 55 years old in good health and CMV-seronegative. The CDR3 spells CAWRPRYRGTGELFF. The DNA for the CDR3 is TGTGCCTGGAGACCAAGGTACAGGGGTACCGGGGAGCTGTTTTTT.